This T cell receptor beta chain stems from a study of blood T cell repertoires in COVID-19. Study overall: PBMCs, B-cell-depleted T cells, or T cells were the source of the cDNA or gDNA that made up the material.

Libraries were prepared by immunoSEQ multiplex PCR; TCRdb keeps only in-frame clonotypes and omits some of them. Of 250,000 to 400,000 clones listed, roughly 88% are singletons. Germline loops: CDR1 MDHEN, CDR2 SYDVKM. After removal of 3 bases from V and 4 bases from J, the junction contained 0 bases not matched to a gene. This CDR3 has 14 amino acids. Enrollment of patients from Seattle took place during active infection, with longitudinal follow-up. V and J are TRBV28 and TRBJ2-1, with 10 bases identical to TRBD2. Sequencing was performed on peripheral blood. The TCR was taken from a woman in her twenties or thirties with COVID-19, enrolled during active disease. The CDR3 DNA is TGTGCCAGCAGTTTGACTAGCGGGTACAATGAGCAGTTCTTC. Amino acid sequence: CASSLTSGYNEQFF.